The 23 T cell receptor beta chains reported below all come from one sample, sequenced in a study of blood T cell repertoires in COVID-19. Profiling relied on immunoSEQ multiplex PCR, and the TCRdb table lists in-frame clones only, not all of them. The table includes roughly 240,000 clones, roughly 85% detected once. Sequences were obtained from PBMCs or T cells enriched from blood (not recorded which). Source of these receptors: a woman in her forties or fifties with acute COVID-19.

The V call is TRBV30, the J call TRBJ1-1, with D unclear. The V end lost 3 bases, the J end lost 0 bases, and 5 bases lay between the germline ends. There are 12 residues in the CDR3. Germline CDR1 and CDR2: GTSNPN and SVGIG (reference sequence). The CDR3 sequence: CAWRLMNTEAFF. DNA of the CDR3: TGTGCCTGGAGACTAATGAACACTGAAGCTTTCTTT. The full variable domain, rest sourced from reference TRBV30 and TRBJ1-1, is SQTIHQWPATLVQPVGSPLSLECTVEGTSNPNLYWYRQAAGRGLQLLFYSVGIGQISSEVPQNLSASRPQDRQFILSSKKLLLSDSGFYLCAWRLMNTEAFFGQGTRLTVV.

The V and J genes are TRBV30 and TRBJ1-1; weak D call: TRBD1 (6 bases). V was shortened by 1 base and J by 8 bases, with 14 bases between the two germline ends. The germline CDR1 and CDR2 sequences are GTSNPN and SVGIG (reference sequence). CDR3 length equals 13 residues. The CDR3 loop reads CAWSEQWGREAFF. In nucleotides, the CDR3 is TGTGCCTGGAGTGAGCAGTGGGGGCGCGAAGCTTTCTTT.

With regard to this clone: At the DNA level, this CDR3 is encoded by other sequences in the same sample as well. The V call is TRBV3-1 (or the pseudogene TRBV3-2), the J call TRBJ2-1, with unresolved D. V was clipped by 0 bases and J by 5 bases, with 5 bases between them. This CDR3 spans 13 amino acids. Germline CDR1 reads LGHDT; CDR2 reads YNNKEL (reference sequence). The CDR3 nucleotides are TGTGCCAGCAGCCAAGACCTAAACAATGAGCAGTTCTTC. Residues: CASSQDLNNEQFF.

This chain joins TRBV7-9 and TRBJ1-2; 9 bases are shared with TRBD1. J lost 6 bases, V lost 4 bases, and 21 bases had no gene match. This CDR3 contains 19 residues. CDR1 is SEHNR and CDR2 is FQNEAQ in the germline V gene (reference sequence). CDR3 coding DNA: TGTGCCAGCAGCTCCACAGGGGGCAGAACCTCAATAAGGTTAAATGGCTACACCTTC. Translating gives CASSSTGGRTSIRLNGYTF.

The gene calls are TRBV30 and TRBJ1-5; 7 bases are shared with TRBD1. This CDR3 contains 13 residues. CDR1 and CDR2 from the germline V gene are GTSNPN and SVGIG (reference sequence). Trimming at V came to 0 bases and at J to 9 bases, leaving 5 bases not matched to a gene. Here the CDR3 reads CAWSVGWDRPQHF. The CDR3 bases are TGTGCCTGGAGTGTAGGGTGGGACAGGCCCCAGCATTTT.

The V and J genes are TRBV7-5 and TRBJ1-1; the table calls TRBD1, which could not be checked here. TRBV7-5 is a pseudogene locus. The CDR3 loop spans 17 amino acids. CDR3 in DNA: TGTGCCAGAAACCAGGCGGGACAGCAACTTTCGAACACTGAAGCTTTCTTT. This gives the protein CARNQAGQQLSNTEAFF.

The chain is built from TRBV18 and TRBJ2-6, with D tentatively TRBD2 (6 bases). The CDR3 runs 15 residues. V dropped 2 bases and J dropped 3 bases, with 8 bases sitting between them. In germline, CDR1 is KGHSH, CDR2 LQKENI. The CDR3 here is CASSPAGNGANVLTF. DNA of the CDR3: TGTGCCAGCTCACCAGCGGGGAATGGGGCCAACGTCCTGACTTTC.

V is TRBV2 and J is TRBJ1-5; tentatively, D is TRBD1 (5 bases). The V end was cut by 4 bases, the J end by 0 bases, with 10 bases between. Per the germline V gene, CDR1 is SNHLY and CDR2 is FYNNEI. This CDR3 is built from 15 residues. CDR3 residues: CASSGSGGSNQPQHF. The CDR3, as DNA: TGTGCCAGCAGTGGATCCGGGGGTAGCAATCAGCCCCAGCATTTT.

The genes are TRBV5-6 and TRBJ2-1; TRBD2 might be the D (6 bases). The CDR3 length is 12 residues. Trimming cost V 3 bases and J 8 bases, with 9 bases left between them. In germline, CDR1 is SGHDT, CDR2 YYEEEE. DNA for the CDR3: TGTGCCAGCAGCTCTGCTAGCGATGAGCAGTTCTTC. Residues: CASSSASDEQFF.

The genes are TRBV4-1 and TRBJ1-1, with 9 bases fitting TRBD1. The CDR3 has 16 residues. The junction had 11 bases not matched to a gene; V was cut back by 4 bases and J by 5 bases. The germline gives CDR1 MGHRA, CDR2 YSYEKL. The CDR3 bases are TGCGCCAGCAGCCCCCGGGACAGGGTTACGATAACTGAAGCTTTCTTT. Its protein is CASSPRDRVTITEAFF.

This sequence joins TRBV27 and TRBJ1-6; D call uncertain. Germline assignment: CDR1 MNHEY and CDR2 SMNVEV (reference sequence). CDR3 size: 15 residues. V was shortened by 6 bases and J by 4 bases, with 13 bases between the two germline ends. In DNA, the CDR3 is TGTGCCAGCAGCCCTACCTGGACTTATAATTCACCCCTCCACTTT. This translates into CASSPTWTYNSPLHF.

DNA of the CDR3: TGTGCCAGCAGCTCGAGACAGGGGAGGAAAGGGTTTGCTGAAGCTTTCTTT. It yields the protein CASSSRQGRKGFAEAFF. The chain uses TRBV11-2 and TRBJ1-1; 8 bases agree with TRBD1. This CDR3 spans 17 amino acids. Germline CDR1 SGHAT, CDR2 FQNNGV. V trimming: 4 bases; J trimming: 6 bases; junction bases outside the gene matches: 16.

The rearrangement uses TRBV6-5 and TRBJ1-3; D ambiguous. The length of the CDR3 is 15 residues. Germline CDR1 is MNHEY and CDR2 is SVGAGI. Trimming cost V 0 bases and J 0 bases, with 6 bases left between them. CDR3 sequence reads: CASSYSQISGNTIYF. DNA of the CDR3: TGTGCCAGCAGTTACTCGCAGATCTCTGGAAACACCATATATTTT.

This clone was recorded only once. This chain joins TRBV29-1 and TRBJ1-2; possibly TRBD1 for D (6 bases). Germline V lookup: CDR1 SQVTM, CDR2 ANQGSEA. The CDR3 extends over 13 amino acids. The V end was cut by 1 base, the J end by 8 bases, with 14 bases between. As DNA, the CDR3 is TGCAGCGTTGAAGTAGCCACAGGGCACGGCTACACCTTC. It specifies CSVEVATGHGYTF.

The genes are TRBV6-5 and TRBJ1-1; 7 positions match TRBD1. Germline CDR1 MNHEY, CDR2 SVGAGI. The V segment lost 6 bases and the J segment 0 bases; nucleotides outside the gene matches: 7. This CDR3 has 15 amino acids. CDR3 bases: TGTGCCAGCAGCCGTCCCGGGACAGTGAACACTGAAGCTTTCTTT. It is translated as CASSRPGTVNTEAFF.

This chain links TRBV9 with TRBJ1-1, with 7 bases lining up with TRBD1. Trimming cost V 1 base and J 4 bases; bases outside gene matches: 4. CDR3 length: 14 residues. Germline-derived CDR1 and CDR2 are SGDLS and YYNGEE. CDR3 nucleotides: TGTGCCAGCAGCGTATTGACAGGGAGCACTGAAGCTTTCTTT. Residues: CASSVLTGSTEAFF. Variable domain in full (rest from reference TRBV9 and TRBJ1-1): DSGVTQTPKHLITATGQRVTLRCSPRSGDLSVYWYQQSLDQGLQFLIQYYNGEERAKGNILERFSAQQFPDLHSELNLSSLELGDSALYFCASSVLTGSTEAFFGQGTRLTVV.

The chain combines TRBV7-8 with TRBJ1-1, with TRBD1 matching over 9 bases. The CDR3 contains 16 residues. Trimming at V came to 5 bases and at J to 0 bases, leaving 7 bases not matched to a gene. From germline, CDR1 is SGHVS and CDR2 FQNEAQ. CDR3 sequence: CASSRSQGAMNTEAFF. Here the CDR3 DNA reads TGTGCCAGCAGCCGCTCACAGGGGGCGATGAACACTGAAGCTTTCTTT.

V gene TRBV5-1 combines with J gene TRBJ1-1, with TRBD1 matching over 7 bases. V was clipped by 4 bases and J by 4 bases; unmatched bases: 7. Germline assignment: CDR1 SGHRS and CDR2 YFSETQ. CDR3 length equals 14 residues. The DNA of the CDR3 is TGCGCCAGCAGCCCAACAGGGGAAGTCACTGAAGCTTTCTTT. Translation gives CASSPTGEVTEAFF. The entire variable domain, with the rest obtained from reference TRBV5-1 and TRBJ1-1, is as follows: KAGVTQTPRYLIKTRGQQVTLSCSPISGHRSVSWYQQTPGQGLQFLFEYFSETQRNKGNFPGRFSGRQFSNSRSEMNVSTLELGDSALYLCASSPTGEVTEAFFGQGTRLTVV.

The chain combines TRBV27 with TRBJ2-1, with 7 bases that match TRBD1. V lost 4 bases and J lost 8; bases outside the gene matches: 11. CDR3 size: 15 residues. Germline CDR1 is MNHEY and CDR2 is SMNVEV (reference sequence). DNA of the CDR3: TGTGCCAGCAGTTGGTCGAGGGGGCCCCTGGATGAGCAGTTCTTC. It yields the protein CASSWSRGPLDEQFF.

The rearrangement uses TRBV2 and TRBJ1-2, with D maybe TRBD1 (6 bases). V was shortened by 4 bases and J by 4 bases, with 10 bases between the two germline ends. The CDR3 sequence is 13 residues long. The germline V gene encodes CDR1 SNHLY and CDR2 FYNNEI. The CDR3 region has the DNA TGTGCCAGCAGTGTCGAGGACAGCTATGGCTACACCTTC. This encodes CASSVEDSYGYTF.

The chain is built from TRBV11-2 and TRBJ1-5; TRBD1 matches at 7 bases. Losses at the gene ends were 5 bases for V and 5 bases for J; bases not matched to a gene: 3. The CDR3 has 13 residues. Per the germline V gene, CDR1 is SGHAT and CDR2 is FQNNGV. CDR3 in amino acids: CASSTGEDQPQHF. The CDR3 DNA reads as TGTGCCAGCAGCACAGGGGAGGATCAGCCCCAGCATTTT.

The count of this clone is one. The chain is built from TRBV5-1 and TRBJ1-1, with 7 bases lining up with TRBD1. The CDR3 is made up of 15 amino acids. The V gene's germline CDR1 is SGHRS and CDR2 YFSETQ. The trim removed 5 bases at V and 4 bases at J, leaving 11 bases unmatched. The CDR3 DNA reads TGCGCCAGCAGTCGTGACGCCCAGGGGGGCACTGAAGCTTTCTTT. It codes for CASSRDAQGGTEAFF.

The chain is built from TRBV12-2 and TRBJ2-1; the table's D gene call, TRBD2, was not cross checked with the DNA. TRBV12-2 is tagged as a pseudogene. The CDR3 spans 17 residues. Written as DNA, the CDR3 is TGTGCAAGTCGCCTACCCCCAGGTCTAGCGGCCAAGCGGGAGCAGTTCTTC. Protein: CASRLPPGLAAKREQFF.